Listed below are T cell receptor beta chains from one sample, sequenced in a study of blood T cell repertoires in COVID-19. Sequenced by immunoSEQ multiplex PCR; TCRdb stores in-frame clones only, minus some. The table records over 200,000 clones, 81% of them present only once. Material: peripheral blood. Source of these receptors: a woman of 80 years or more with acute or convalescent COVID-19. The conserved cysteine and the conserved F or W are not part of the CDR3 here. The D gene is left open where the match is weak.

J: TRBJ2-2; V: TRBV19; D: TRBD1; CDR3: ASSAPGQATNTGELF
J: TRBJ2-2; V: TRBV25-1; D: TRBD2; CDR3: ASSKLAGNTGELF
J: TRBJ1-3; V: TRBV19; D: TRBD1; CDR3: ASSPPDRAGNTIY
J: TRBJ2-3; V: TRBV27; D: TRBD1; CDR3: ATRQGAQSDTQY
J: TRBJ2-4; V: TRBV4-1; D: NA; CDR3: ASSQDYRGTGAKNIQY
J: TRBJ1-4; V: TRBV5-1; D: TRBD1; CDR3: ASSLGGGREKLF
J: TRBJ2-3; V: TRBV28; D: TRBD2; CDR3: ASTIRPSGIRYTQY
J: TRBJ2-1; V: TRBV5-6; D: TRBD1; CDR3: ASSPVGTGGGNEQF
J: TRBJ2-5; V: TRBV7-2; D: TRBD2; CDR3: ASSLAGLAGGDLRETQY
J: TRBJ1-5; V: TRBV27; D: TRBD1; CDR3: ASTAGGINQPQH
J: TRBJ2-1; V: TRBV19; D: TRBD2; CDR3: ASGKPGLAVNNEQF
J: TRBJ1-4; V: TRBV27; D: TRBD1; CDR3: ASSLFTGTDFRTEKLF
J: TRBJ2-3; V: TRBV21-1; D: NA; CDR3: ASSPDPGQSNTQY
J: TRBJ1-2; V: TRBV5-1; D: NA; CDR3: ASSSRDSLYGYT
J: TRBJ2-1; V: TRBV18; D: TRBD2; CDR3: ASSPTSGSPYNEQF
J: TRBJ2-7; V: TRBV3-1/TRBV3-2; D: TRBD1; CDR3: ASSRTGAAYEQY
J: TRBJ1-2; V: TRBV28; D: NA; CDR3: ASNGGDAYT
J: TRBJ1-4; V: TRBV5-1; D: TRBD1; CDR3: ASSPGTGSNEKLF